The 32 T cell receptor beta chains reported below all come from one sample, sequenced in a study of T cell responses to AZD1222 COVID-19 vaccine. Clones were read by immunoSEQ multiplex PCR, and TCRdb kept only the in-frame ones, dropping some. The data contain fewer than 110,000 clones, roughly 87% of them singletons. The source was peripheral blood, collected on day 0 of AZD1222 vaccination. These receptors were obtained from an adult in good health.

The chain links TRBV9 to TRBJ2-5; TRBD1 agrees at 11 bases. Trimming removed 0 bases from V and 4 bases from J; junction bases left unmatched: 8. The CDR3 runs to 17 residues. Germline CDR1 SGDLS, CDR2 YYNGEE. CDR3 residues: CASSVAPGTGGLETQYF. In DNA, the CDR3 is TGTGCCAGCAGCGTAGCCCCCGGGACAGGGGGTTTAGAGACCCAGTACTTC.

The chain employs TRBV7-2 and TRBJ2-1, with TRBD2 matching over 7 bases. This CDR3 is 15 amino acids long. CDR1 is SGHTA and CDR2 is FQGNSA in the germline V gene. The V gene end was trimmed by 3 bases and the J gene end by 3 bases; junction bases not matched to a gene: 5. CDR3 in DNA: TGTGCCAGCAGCTTTGGGGGGGGGATCTACAATGAGCAGTTCTTC. This sequence encodes CASSFGGGIYNEQFF.

The chain combines TRBV19 with TRBJ1-2; TRBD1 aligns across 8 bases. The CDR3 is 14 amino acids. J lost 3 bases, V lost 9 bases, and 9 bases had no gene match. Germline loops: CDR1 LNHDA, CDR2 SQIVND (reference sequence). The CDR3: CASTRQGRDYGYTF. The CDR3 bases are TGTGCCAGCACGCGACAGGGGCGCGACTATGGCTACACCTTC.

This chain uses TRBV19 with TRBJ1-6, with a possible D match to TRBD1 (5 bases). This CDR3 has 17 residues. Germline CDR1 is LNHDA and CDR2 is SQIVND (reference sequence). The germline V and J ends were trimmed by 0 bases and 6 bases, with 15 bases remaining between them. The chain's CDR3 is CASSIDGTTYTNSPLHF. DNA for the CDR3: TGTGCCAGTAGTATAGATGGGACGACCTATACTAATTCACCCCTCCACTTT.

The V and J genes are TRBV30 and TRBJ2-7; 7 bases agree with TRBD2. J gave up 0 bases and V 4 bases, and 15 bases lay outside the gene matches. The CDR3 consists of 17 residues. Germline V lookup: CDR1 GTSNPN, CDR2 SVGIG (reference sequence). CDR3 nucleotide sequence: TGTGCCTGGACTCCGGGACTACTATACAGTAGCTCCTACGAGCAGTACTTC. This codes for CAWTPGLLYSSSYEQYF.

This sequence joins TRBV27 and TRBJ2-7; TRBD2 matches 11 bases. Unmatched junction bases numbered 6, after V lost 5 bases and J lost 0 bases. The germline V gene has CDR1 MNHEY and CDR2 SMNVEV (reference sequence). This CDR3 has 16 residues. In nucleotides, the CDR3 is TGTGCCAGCAGTGCCTATAGCGGGGGGGCCTCCTACGAGCAGTACTTC. Translated: CASSAYSGGASYEQYF.

The chain has TRBV5-5 and TRBJ1-1; the D is unclear. The CDR3 loop spans 15 amino acids. Trimming took off 0 bases at V and 5 bases at J, with 14 bases between the two ends. The germline CDR1 and CDR2 sequences are SGHKS and YYEKEE (reference sequence). The CDR3, as DNA: TGTGCCAGCAGCTTGGGTCGGGGATTAAAGACTGAAGCTTTCTTT. Its protein product is CASSLGRGLKTEAFF.

The chain uses TRBV3-1 (or the pseudogene TRBV3-2) and TRBJ2-3; no definite D call. Germline lookup yields CDR1 LGHDT and CDR2 YNNKEL (reference sequence). This CDR3 comprises 14 residues. V was pared by 4 bases and J by 0 bases, with 8 bases between. The CDR3 coding sequence is TGTGCCAGCAGCCCCCGTTGGAGCACAGATACGCAGTATTTT. This codes for CASSPRWSTDTQYF.

This clone occurred once. The chain's CDR3 is CASSLSTGGYEQYF. The CDR3 coding sequence is TGTGCCAGCAGCTTATCAACAGGGGGCTACGAGCAGTACTTC. V and J are TRBV7-2 and TRBJ2-7; 8 nucleotides agree with TRBD1. The junction had 3 bases not matched to a gene; V was cut back by 2 bases and J by 3 bases. Germline CDR1 SGHTA, CDR2 FQGNSA. The CDR3 spans 14 residues.

This sequence joins TRBV4-3 and TRBJ2-2; tentative D call: TRBD2 (6 bases). Germline V gene sequence: CDR1 LGHNA, CDR2 YSLEER. Trimming took 4 bases from V and 5 from J, leaving 14 bases between them. CDR3 length equals 15 residues. CDR3 bases: TGCGCCAGCAGCCGGGAGGATCTTTGGACCGGGGAGCTGTTTTTT. It is translated as CASSREDLWTGELFF.

In regard to this clone: The conserved phenylalanine or tryptophan normally closing the CDR3 is absent here, so this likely arose from a read error. The limits of the CDR3 on the DNA are not certain, so only TCRdb's listed CDR3 is given. This chain joins TRBV6-2 or TRBV6-3 and TRBJ1-1. The CDR3 extends over 14 residues, inclusive of both ends. Germline CDR1 is MNHEY and CDR2 is SVGEGT. The CDR3 spells CASSAYVGPNPSTL.

The chain carries TRBV27 and TRBJ1-3; D is uncertain. Germline V lookup: CDR1 MNHEY, CDR2 SMNVEV (reference sequence). The CDR3 spans 13 residues. V was shortened by 6 bases and J by 8 bases, with 14 bases between the two germline ends. CDR3 sequence reads: CASRTLLRDTIYF. The CDR3 DNA reads as TGTGCCAGCAGGACCCTGCTGCGAGACACCATATATTTT.

V is TRBV19 and J is TRBJ2-2, with D hard to call. The V end was cut by 7 bases, the J end by 5 bases, with 11 bases between. The V gene's germline CDR1 is LNHDA and CDR2 SQIVND (reference sequence). The CDR3 is 13 amino acids. CDR3 nucleotides: TGTGCCAGTATGGTTAGGAATACCGGGGAGCTGTTTTTT. Its translation: CASMVRNTGELFF.

The genes are TRBV9 and TRBJ1-1; the D gene is possibly TRBD1 (6 bases). This CDR3 is 17 amino acids long. Trimming shortened V by 4 bases and J by 4 bases, and 23 bases separated the two germline ends. CDR1 is SGDLS, CDR2 YYNGEE, per germline. The CDR3 nucleotides read TGTGCCAGCAGCTTCAGTGGACAGACAGACATCACCACTGAAGCTTTCTTT. The encoded protein is CASSFSGQTDITTEAFF.

This rearrangement joins TRBV28 to TRBJ1-1; D is undetermined. The germline gives CDR1 MDHEN, CDR2 SYDVKM. The length of the CDR3 is 12 residues. The V and J ends lost 2 bases and 4 bases respectively, with 5 bases between them. This chain's CDR3 is CASSLDSTEAFF. The CDR3 DNA is TGTGCCAGCAGTTTAGACTCCACTGAAGCTTTCTTT.

The V gene is TRBV20-1, the J gene TRBJ2-7; D is ambiguous. In germline, CDR1 is DFQATT, CDR2 SNEGSKA (reference sequence). The V end was cut by 5 bases, the J end by 4 bases, with 9 bases between. CDR3 length equals 11 residues. The CDR3 DNA is TGCAGTGCTCCCAGTGTTTACGAGCAGTACTTC. It translates to CSAPSVYEQYF.

The chain employs TRBV7-9 and TRBJ2-1; D is perhaps TRBD1 or TRBD2 (5 bases each). This CDR3 spans 18 amino acids. From germline, CDR1 is SEHNR and CDR2 FQNEAQ (reference sequence). The ends were cut back, 1 base at V and 2 bases at J, with 18 bases in the middle. The CDR3 here is CASSLDSWGSLTYNEQFF. DNA for the CDR3: TGTGCCAGCAGCTTAGATTCCTGGGGGTCCCTCACCTACAATGAGCAGTTCTTC.

The chain combines TRBV6-5 with TRBJ1-4; D gene uncertain. Germline loops: CDR1 MNHEY, CDR2 SVGAGI. This CDR3 has 15 residues. V lost 0 bases to trimming and J lost 7 bases, with 12 bases between them. The CDR3 loop reads CASSYSRSSGEKLFF. CDR3 DNA: TGTGCCAGCAGTTACTCGAGGAGCAGCGGTGAAAAACTGTTTTTT.

V gene TRBV7-2 combines with J gene TRBJ1-6; a possible D gene is TRBD1 (6 bases). The ends were cut back, 5 bases at V and 2 bases at J, with 16 bases in the middle. The CDR3 sequence is 17 residues long. The germline V gene encodes CDR1 SGHTA and CDR2 FQGNSA. The CDR3 loop reads CASSPRPPGAYNSPLHF. The CDR3 DNA follows: TGTGCCAGCAGCCCTAGACCCCCAGGGGCCTATAATTCACCCCTCCACTTT.

The J gene is TRBJ2-3, the V gene TRBV5-5, with 8 bases lining up with TRBD1. Looked up from germline, CDR1 is SGHKS and CDR2 is YYEKEE (reference sequence). Trimming cost V 4 bases and J 6 bases; bases outside gene matches: 4. The CDR3 has 13 amino acids. CDR3 sequence reads: CASSGQGRDTQYF. For the CDR3, the DNA is TGTGCCAGCAGCGGACAGGGAAGGGATACGCAGTATTTT. Full variable domain (outside the CDR3, taken from reference TRBV5-5 and TRBJ2-3): DAGVTQSPTHLIKTRGQQVTLRCSPISGHKSVSWYQQVLGQGPQFIFQYYEKEERGRGNFPDRFSARQFPNYSSELNVNALLLGDSALYLCASSGQGRDTQYFGPGTRLTVL.

The chain uses TRBV7-9 and TRBJ2-2; D is perhaps TRBD1 (5 bases). Per the germline V gene, CDR1 is SEHNR and CDR2 is FQNEAQ (reference sequence). Trimming took 5 bases from V and 1 from J, leaving 8 bases between them. The CDR3 loop spans 14 amino acids. The CDR3 loop is CASSTGQNTGELFF. The CDR3 DNA sequence: TGTGCCAGCAGCACCGGACAGAACACCGGGGAGCTGTTTTTT.

The chain combines TRBV27 with TRBJ2-7; D is possibly TRBD2 (7 bases). The CDR3 covers 16 residues. V dropped 1 base and J dropped 4 bases, with 17 bases sitting between them. Germline V gene sequence: CDR1 MNHEY, CDR2 SMNVEV (reference sequence). For the CDR3, the DNA is TGTGCCAGCAGTTTATTGGCGGGGGCCCTACCTTACGAGCAGTACTTC. Its protein is CASSLLAGALPYEQYF.

This clone showed up just once. V and J are TRBV7-3 and TRBJ2-1; 9 bases map to TRBD2. Germline-derived CDR1 and CDR2 are SGHTA and FQGTGA. This CDR3 has 16 amino acids. Trimming cost V 5 bases and J 6 bases; bases outside gene matches: 11. CDR3 DNA: TGTGCCAGCAGCCCTAACCCGGGACTAGCATTCAATGAGCAGTTCTTC. Translation: CASSPNPGLAFNEQFF.

The rearrangement joins TRBV28 to TRBJ2-7; the match to TRBD2 covers 11 bases. The germline V gene encodes CDR1 MDHEN and CDR2 SYDVKM. This CDR3 is built from 21 residues. The junction had 22 bases not matched to a gene; V was cut back by 6 bases and J by 0 bases. CDR3 in amino acids: CASSMGEGGLIAGGPSYEQYF. The CDR3 nucleotides are TGTGCCAGCAGCATGGGGGAGGGAGGGTTAATAGCGGGAGGGCCCTCCTACGAGCAGTACTTC.

This sequence joins TRBV7-3 and TRBJ2-1; TRBD2 matches 9 bases. The CDR3 loop spans 15 amino acids. CDR1 and CDR2 (germline): SGHTA, FQGTGA. V trimming: 6 bases; J trimming: 7 bases; junction bases outside the gene matches: 10. In nucleotides, the CDR3 is TGTGCCAGCAGTTCCTATAGCGGGAGCTGGAATGAGCAGTTCTTC. Its protein product is CASSSYSGSWNEQFF.

Only one count was recorded for this clone. The chain employs TRBV30 and TRBJ2-4; tentative D call: TRBD2 (6 bases). The CDR3 runs 13 residues. V lost 3 bases and J lost 6, with 12 bases in between. Germline V gene data show CDR1 as GTSNPN and CDR2 as SVGIG (reference sequence). The CDR3, as DNA: TGTGCCTGGAGCCTCGGGGGTAGAAACATTCAGTACTTC. Amino acid sequence: CAWSLGGRNIQYF.

This clone was seen only once. The genes are TRBV2 and TRBJ1-2; D gene unclear. This CDR3 spans 14 amino acids. Germline loops: CDR1 SNHLY, CDR2 FYNNEI. V was pared by 2 bases and J by 4 bases, with 11 bases between. The CDR3 is CASSESGFGYGYTF. The CDR3 bases are TGTGCCAGCAGTGAATCCGGGTTTGGCTATGGCTACACCTTC.

This chain's CDR3 is CASSLRRAAIHEKLFF. The CDR3 DNA follows: TGTGCCAGCAGTTTAAGGCGGGCCGCCATACATGAAAAACTGTTTTTT. The chain joins TRBV28 to TRBJ1-4, with D hard to call. The CDR3 runs to 16 residues. V lost 2 bases to trimming and J lost 6 bases, with 16 bases between them. Germline-derived CDR1 and CDR2 are MDHEN and SYDVKM.

J is TRBJ1-2 and V is TRBV30; D is unclear. Germline CDR1 and CDR2: GTSNPN and SVGIG (reference sequence). This CDR3 contains 13 residues. V was trimmed by 2 bases and J by 4 bases, leaving 11 bases between them. CDR3 sequence: CAWSLGVPYGYTF. CDR3 in DNA: TGTGCCTGGAGTCTTGGAGTCCCCTATGGCTACACCTTC. Drawing the rest from reference TRBV30 and TRBJ1-2, the complete variable domain is SQTIHQWPATLVQPVGSPLSLECTVEGTSNPNLYWYRQAAGRGLQLLFYSVGIGQISSEVPQNLSASRPQDRQFILSSKKLLLSDSGFYLCAWSLGVPYGYTFGSGTRLTVV.

The rearrangement links TRBV9 to TRBJ1-1; D may be TRBD1 (5 bases). Germline values: CDR1 SGDLS, CDR2 YYNGEE. V shed 2 bases and J shed 5 bases, with 13 bases lying between them. CDR3 length: 14 amino acids. This CDR3 is CASSVKQERTEAFF. CDR3 nucleotides: TGTGCCAGCAGCGTTAAACAGGAGCGTACTGAAGCTTTCTTT.

The chain has TRBV7-2 and TRBJ2-7; maybe TRBD1 (5 bases). Germline CDR1 is SGHTA and CDR2 is FQGNSA. This CDR3 has 15 amino acids. Trimming shortened V by 5 bases and J by 2 bases, and 16 bases separated the two germline ends. The CDR3 nucleotides are TGTGCCAGCAGCCCAGTAGGGGATAGGACCTACGAGCAGTACTTC. Its protein is CASSPVGDRTYEQYF.

The J gene is TRBJ2-3, the V gene TRBV7-6; tentative D call: TRBD2 (6 bases). Trimming removed 3 bases at V and 5 bases at J, with 15 bases between. This CDR3 has 15 amino acids. Germline-derived CDR1 and CDR2 are SGHVS and FNYEAQ. The CDR3 loop is CASSFGSGVGDTQYF. CDR3 nucleotide sequence: TGTGCCAGCAGCTTTGGTAGCGGTGTGGGAGATACGCAGTATTTT.